The 2 T cell receptor beta chains below come from one sample, sequenced in a study of T cell responses to AZD1222 COVID-19 vaccine. The protocol was immunoSEQ multiplex PCR, while the TCRdb copy is restricted to in-frame clones and leaves out a portion. The table has about 150,000 clones, approximately 84% seen once. The material was peripheral blood, obtained on day 0 of AZD1222 vaccination. These receptors all stem from an adult in good health.

This clone occurred a few times. The chain recombines TRBV5-6 with TRBJ1-1; TRBD1 agrees at 8 bases. The CDR3 contains 17 residues. The V and J ends lost 5 bases and 0 bases, in that order; junction bases with no gene match: 12. Germline CDR1 and CDR2: SGHDT and YYEEEE. The CDR3 coding sequence is TGTGCCAGCAGAATGTGGGCAGGGGGCGAGATGAACACTGAAGCTTTCTTT. Protein sequence: CASRMWAGGEMNTEAFF.

This chain connects TRBV25-1 to TRBJ1-6; D is unresolved. Trimming took off 2 bases at V and 6 bases at J, with 14 bases between the two ends. CDR1 is MGHDK, CDR2 SYGVNS, per germline. The CDR3 is 16 residues long. The CDR3: CASSEPLGGVNSPLHF. The DNA of the CDR3 is TGTGCCAGCAGTGAACCTCTAGGCGGAGTTAATTCACCCCTCCACTTT.